This T cell receptor (beta chain) emerged from a study of T cell responses to AZD1222 COVID-19 vaccine. General observations from the study: Repertoire sampling occurred only after the peak T cell response. Dominant CD4 TCR responses targeted spike regions 160-218 and 743-854.

As for this clone: The antigen remains undetermined.

V lost 0 bases, J lost 3 bases, and 15 bases lay in between. CDR1 is MNHEY and CDR2 is SVGEGT in the germline V gene. CDR3 length: 17 amino acids. Pooled in the analysis were second doses at about 4 or about 12 weeks. Profiled with immunoSEQ multiplex PCR; TCRdb holds only in-frame clones, not every one. The sample shows approximately 150,000 clones, approximately 92% of them seen only once. V gene TRBV6-2 or TRBV6-3 combines with J gene TRBJ2-4; D is ambiguous. This sequence originates from an adult who received the AZD1222 COVID-19 vaccine. The sample consisted of peripheral blood, taken 28 days after the second AZD1222 dose. CDR3 DNA sequence: TGTGCCAGCAGTTACTCGAGTAGTGTCTTAGTCAAAAACATTCAGTACTTC. Encoded protein: CASSYSSSVLVKNIQYF.